These 22 T cell receptor beta chains were sequenced from one sample in a study of T cell changes during pregnancy in multiple sclerosis. Data came from immunoSEQ multiplex PCR; TCRdb stores just in-frame clones and leaves some out. This table has about 60,000 clones, about 92% appearing once. The material was peripheral blood, obtained after pregnancy. These receptors were collected from a female donor with multiple sclerosis, enrolled in a pregnancy study.

This chain joins TRBV5-1 and TRBJ2-7; D is undetermined. CDR1 and CDR2 (germline): SGHRS, YFSETQ. With 7 bases removed from V and 0 bases from J, the gap between germline ends came to 14 bases. The CDR3 length is 14 residues. The CDR3 protein is CASGFGGNSYEQYF. The CDR3 region has the DNA TGCGCCAGCGGGTTTGGCGGTAACTCCTACGAGCAGTACTTC.

The chain combines TRBV7-3 with TRBJ1-1; D is unclear. Trimming left V 1 base short and J 6 bases short, with 12 bases between. CDR1 SGHTA and CDR2 FQGTGA come from the germline V gene. The CDR3 runs 14 residues. For the CDR3, the DNA is TGTGCCAGCAGCTTAATGGCAGGCCCGGCTGAAGCTTTCTTT. Its protein product is CASSLMAGPAEAFF.

The chain is built from TRBV2 and TRBJ2-1, with a tentative D call TRBD2 (5 bases). Germline loops: CDR1 SNHLY, CDR2 FYNNEI. V shed 3 bases and J shed 7 bases, with 10 bases lying between them. CDR3 length equals 13 residues. The CDR3 loop reads CASSDGLSNEQFF. CDR3 nucleotides: TGTGCCAGCAGTGATGGACTCAGTAATGAGCAGTTCTTC.

The chain joins TRBV7-9 to TRBJ2-1; D unresolved. The CDR3 totals 13 residues. Germline loops: CDR1 SEHNR, CDR2 FQNEAQ (reference sequence). Trimming left V 6 bases short and J 5 bases short, with 11 bases between. The CDR3 DNA is TGTGCCAGCAGTCCCGCAAGCAACAATGAGCAGTTCTTC. The encoded protein is CASSPASNNEQFF.

This clone was counted once. This sequence joins TRBV6-4 and TRBJ2-5; the D gene is possibly TRBD2 (5 bases). Germline V gene sequence: CDR1 MRHNA, CDR2 SNTAGT. The CDR3 is 13 residues long. The V and J ends lost 3 bases and 7 bases respectively, with 12 bases between them. CDR3 DNA sequence: TGTGCCAGCAGTGAAAACACTGAGGGGACCCAGTACTTC. This encodes CASSENTEGTQYF.

The V and J genes are TRBV27 and TRBJ2-1; 7 positions agree with TRBD2. With 0 bases clipped from V and 1 base from J, the junction kept 9 bases outside the gene matches. Germline V gene data show CDR1 as MNHEY and CDR2 as SMNVEV (reference sequence). The CDR3 length is 18 residues. CDR3 sequence reads: CASSLSVLAVISYNEQFF. CDR3 DNA sequence: TGTGCCAGCAGTTTATCGGTCCTAGCGGTCATTTCCTACAATGAGCAGTTCTTC.

V is TRBV2 and J is TRBJ1-2, with TRBD1 matching 7 bases. The germline V gene has CDR1 SNHLY and CDR2 FYNNEI. V shed 3 bases and J 6 bases; nucleotides not matched to a gene: 4. The CDR3 has 13 amino acids. CDR3 loop: CASSDRGKNGYTF. The CDR3 DNA follows: TGTGCCAGCAGTGACAGGGGGAAGAATGGCTACACCTTC.

J is TRBJ1-1 and V is TRBV27; TRBD1 aligns across 7 bases. The CDR3 sequence is 13 residues long. V was clipped by 6 bases and J by 1 base; unmatched bases: 2. The germline V gene encodes CDR1 MNHEY and CDR2 SMNVEV (reference sequence). The DNA for the CDR3 is TGTGCCAGCAGGGACAGGCAGAACACTGAAGCTTTCTTT. Protein: CASRDRQNTEAFF.

The chain recombines TRBV6-1 with TRBJ2-7; TRBD2 matches 9 bases. The V segment lost 1 base and the J segment 2 bases; nucleotides outside the gene matches: 9. Germline V gene lookup returns CDR1 MNHNS and CDR2 SASEGT. This CDR3 spans 17 amino acids. CDR3 coding DNA: TGTGCCAGCAGTGAAGAACAGGTAGCGGGAGAGACCTACGAGCAGTACTTC. Its protein is CASSEEQVAGETYEQYF.

The J gene is TRBJ1-4, the V gene TRBV28, with 9 bases aligning to TRBD1. Germline V gives CDR1 MDHEN, CDR2 SYDVKM. The CDR3 is made up of 16 amino acids. V lost 6 bases and J lost 7; bases outside the gene matches: 12. The CDR3, as DNA: TGTGCCAGCAGCTACCACAGGGGGCAAGGAGTTGAAAAACTGTTTTTT. It specifies CASSYHRGQGVEKLFF.

The genes are TRBV6-5 and TRBJ2-7; D is possibly TRBD2 (6 bases). Per germline, CDR1 MNHEY and CDR2 SVGAGI. The ends were cut back, 6 bases at V and 5 bases at J, with 14 bases in the middle. This CDR3 spans 13 amino acids. The CDR3 DNA follows: TGTGCCAGCAGCCTACGGGAGAGCGACGAGCAGTACTTC. Translated: CASSLRESDEQYF.

Of note for this clone: The sample holds other DNA sequences that translate to the same CDR3. The rearrangement uses TRBV19 and TRBJ2-7; the match to TRBD2 covers 10 bases. The V and J ends lost 2 bases and 2 bases, in that order; junction bases with no gene match: 0. The CDR3 consists of 14 residues. The germline V gene encodes CDR1 LNHDA and CDR2 SQIVND (reference sequence). The CDR3 sequence: CASSISGRAYEQYF. CDR3 DNA: TGTGCCAGTAGTATAAGCGGGAGGGCCTACGAGCAGTACTTC.

The V call is TRBV7-9, the J call TRBJ2-7; 7 nucleotides align to TRBD1. J lost 0 bases, V lost 7 bases, and 6 bases had no gene match. CDR3 size: 14 residues. The germline CDR1 and CDR2 sequences are SEHNR and FQNEAQ (reference sequence). CDR3 bases: TGTGCCAGCATGGGGGACAGCCTCTCCTACGAGCAGTACTTC. Protein sequence: CASMGDSLSYEQYF.

The chain links TRBV14 to TRBJ2-3, with 7 bases aligning to TRBD2. This CDR3 is built from 17 residues. After removal of 2 bases from V and 2 bases from J, the junction contained 10 bases not matched to a gene. The germline gives CDR1 SGHDN, CDR2 FVKESK. In DNA form, the CDR3 reads TGTGCCAGCAGCCAAACTTTGCCAGGGAGGGCCACAGATACGCAGTATTTT. It yields the protein CASSQTLPGRATDTQYF.

The gene calls are TRBV25-1 and TRBJ2-2; D perhaps matches TRBD2 (5 bases). CDR3 length: 15 residues. The V and J ends lost 1 base and 4 bases respectively, with 10 bases between them. CDR1 is MGHDK and CDR2 is SYGVNS in the germline V gene. CDR3 region: CASSEWGEGTGELFF. The DNA for the CDR3 is TGTGCCAGCAGTGAATGGGGTGAGGGCACCGGGGAGCTGTTTTTT.

The chain links TRBV19 to TRBJ2-1, with D perhaps matching TRBD2 (6 bases). The V and J ends lost 3 bases and 12 bases respectively, with 12 bases between them. This CDR3 is built from 12 residues. Looked up from germline, CDR1 is LNHDA and CDR2 is SQIVND (reference sequence). CDR3 bases: TGTGCCAGTAGTATCGGCGGGGTGGGGCAGTTCTTC. It encodes CASSIGGVGQFF.

The rearrangement joins TRBV28 to TRBJ2-7; D is perhaps TRBD2 (5 bases). This CDR3 has 16 residues. Trimming took 3 bases from V and 0 from J, leaving 15 bases between them. Germline V CDR1 and CDR2: MDHEN, SYDVKM. In nucleotides, the CDR3 is TGTGCCAGCAGTTTTAATCCCGAGGGCAGCTCCTACGAGCAGTACTTC. It encodes CASSFNPEGSSYEQYF.

The rearrangement joins TRBV4-2 to TRBJ2-5; D gene uncertain. V was pared by 4 bases and J by 0 bases, with 15 bases between. Germline V lookup: CDR1 LGHNA, CDR2 YNFKEQ. The CDR3 consists of 16 residues. In DNA form, the CDR3 reads TGTGCCAGCAGCCCAAGATGGCCTCCGTACCAAGAGACCCAGTACTTC. Amino acid sequence: CASSPRWPPYQETQYF.

The chain links TRBV5-4 to TRBJ2-5, with D perhaps matching TRBD2 (6 bases). Germline CDR1 reads SGHNT; CDR2 reads YYREEE (reference sequence). Trimming removed 5 bases at V and 1 base at J, with 15 bases between. This CDR3 region has 15 residues. CDR3 bases: TGTGCCAGCAGACGGTCGACGGAGGGCCAAGAGACCCAGTACTTC. Translation gives CASRRSTEGQETQYF.

The CDR3 nucleotides are TGTGCCATCAGTGAACTAAAACTGTTTTTT. It yields the protein CAISELKLFF. The chain recombines TRBV10-3 with TRBJ1-4; no reliable D call. V lost 3 bases, J lost 10 bases, and 3 bases lay in between. CDR1 is ENHRY and CDR2 is SYGVKD in the germline V gene. CDR3 size: 10 residues.

The V and J genes are TRBV6-5 and TRBJ1-1, with a possible D match to TRBD1 (5 bases). V was trimmed by 6 bases and J by 5 bases, leaving 13 bases between them. Germline loops: CDR1 MNHEY, CDR2 SVGAGI. The CDR3 extends over 13 amino acids. The CDR3 here is CASRRGDLTEAFF. CDR3 in DNA: TGTGCCAGCAGACGGGGGGATCTAACTGAAGCTTTCTTT.

The chain recombines TRBV9 with TRBJ1-3, with D possibly TRBD1 on 6 matching bases. V was pared by 0 bases and J by 2 bases, with 6 bases between. The CDR3 runs to 14 residues. Germline V lookup: CDR1 SGDLS, CDR2 YYNGEE. The CDR3 nucleotides are TGTGCCAGCAGCGTAGACAGGGCTGGAAACACCATATATTTT. Amino acids: CASSVDRAGNTIYF.